This entry lists 24 T cell receptor beta chains sequenced from one sample in a study of vaccination effects on CD4 cells after COVID-19. Antigen-specific CD4+ T cells were expanded with viral peptide pools in the ViraFEST assay before sequencing. Following 10 days of culture, CD4+ T cells were isolated. Infection with SARS-CoV-2 occurred in the person between March and December 2020, and PCR confirmed it. Method: immunoSEQ multiplex PCR; TCRdb's copy keeps in-frame clones and lacks some. The sample has roughly 45,000 clones, roughly 80% seen once; the top ten hold 25% to 35%. The antigens for these receptors are not known. The material was CD4+ T cells from PBMCs cultured with a peptide pool, obtained before COVID-19 vaccination. The receptors here all came from a human donor who had a prior SARS-CoV-2 infection.

The chain uses TRBV10-3 and TRBJ1-1; D uncertain. Trimming stripped 4 bases from V and 7 bases from J, with 10 bases between. This CDR3 spans 12 amino acids. CDR1 ENHRY and CDR2 SYGVKD come from the germline V gene. This chain's CDR3 is CAISGEGIEAFF. The CDR3, as DNA: TGTGCCATCAGTGGAGAAGGGATTGAAGCTTTCTTT.

The J gene is TRBJ1-3, the V gene TRBV5-1; D is possibly TRBD1 (5 bases). V lost 1 base, J lost 0 bases, and 8 bases lay in between. Germline values: CDR1 SGHRS, CDR2 YFSETQ. The CDR3 is made up of 15 amino acids. CDR3 DNA: TGCGCCAGCAGCTTGTCAGGGCTCTCTGGAAACACCATATATTTT. Translation: CASSLSGLSGNTIYF.

The chain links TRBV9 to TRBJ1-6, with D unclear. The V gene's germline CDR1 is SGDLS and CDR2 YYNGEE. CDR3 size: 14 residues. V was shortened by 0 bases and J by 10 bases, with 11 bases between the two germline ends. The DNA for the CDR3 is TGTGCCAGCAGCGTAGTCAGCCGGGGATCACCCCTCCACTTT. Its translation is CASSVVSRGSPLHF. Variable domain in full (rest from reference TRBV9 and TRBJ1-6): DSGVTQTPKHLITATGQRVTLRCSPRSGDLSVYWYQQSLDQGLQFLIQYYNGEERAKGNILERFSAQQFPDLHSELNLSSLELGDSALYFCASSVVSRGSPLHFGNGTRLTVT.

The rearrangement links TRBV5-1 to TRBJ2-1; D is undetermined. The germline gives CDR1 SGHRS, CDR2 YFSETQ. The V and J ends lost 0 bases and 3 bases respectively, with 7 bases between them. The CDR3 spans 14 residues. As DNA, the CDR3 is TGCGCCAGCAGCTTGGAACTCAACTACAATGAGCAGTTCTTC. Protein: CASSLELNYNEQFF.

The CDR3 DNA sequence: TGTGCCAGCAGCTTGGGACTAGCGGGTTCCTACAATGAGCAGTTCTTC. It is translated as CASSLGLAGSYNEQFF. The rearrangement joins TRBV9 to TRBJ2-1; TRBD2 matches 12 bases. Germline CDR1 and CDR2: SGDLS and YYNGEE. Trimming removed 4 bases from V and 1 base from J; junction bases left unmatched: 3. There are 16 residues in the CDR3.

In its sample, this clone was seen a few times. The chain recombines TRBV11-3 with TRBJ2-5, with D possibly called TRBD1 or TRBD2 (5 bases each). The CDR3 covers 15 residues. Germline V gene sequence: CDR1 SGHNT, CDR2 YENEEA. V lost 5 bases and J 8 bases, leaving 21 bases between the germline ends. This CDR3 reads CASSLRGDQDTTQYF. DNA for the CDR3: TGTGCCAGCAGCCTTAGAGGGGACCAGGACACCACCCAGTACTTC.

V and J are TRBV29-1 and TRBJ1-1, with D possibly TRBD1 on 5 matching bases. There are 14 residues in the CDR3. Trimming cost V 1 base and J 5 bases, with 14 bases left between them. CDR1 is SQVTM, CDR2 ANQGSEA, per germline. CDR3 loop: CSVEVVPGLTEAFF. DNA for the CDR3: TGCAGCGTTGAAGTAGTTCCGGGGCTGACTGAAGCTTTCTTT.

DNA for the CDR3: TGTGCCAGCAGCCGCATAACTAACGAGCAGTACTTC. Translation: CASSRITNEQYF. The rearrangement links TRBV2 to TRBJ2-7; D is uncertain. This CDR3 is 12 amino acids long. CDR1 is SNHLY, CDR2 FYNNEI, per germline. V shed 6 bases and J shed 5 bases, with 11 bases lying between them. Full variable domain (outside the CDR3, taken from reference TRBV2 and TRBJ2-7): EPEVTQTPSHQVTQMGQEVILRCVPISNHLYFYWYRQILGQKVEFLVSFYNNEISEKSEIFDDQFSVERPDGSNFTLKIRSTKLEDSAMYFCASSRITNEQYFGPGTRLTVT.

This chain uses TRBV9 with TRBJ1-3; 9 bases agree with TRBD1. The V gene end was trimmed by 3 bases and the J gene end by 2 bases; junction bases not matched to a gene: 3. In germline, CDR1 is SGDLS, CDR2 YYNGEE. The CDR3 extends over 15 amino acids. CDR3 protein: CASSAGDRAGNTIYF. The CDR3 DNA reads as TGTGCCAGCAGCGCCGGGGACAGGGCTGGAAACACCATATATTTT.

This chain connects TRBV24-1 to TRBJ2-5; possibly TRBD1 or TRBD2 for D (5 bases each). The CDR3 sequence is 14 residues long. Germline-derived CDR1 and CDR2 are KGHDR and SFDVKD. The ends were cut back, 9 bases at V and 0 bases at J, with 13 bases in the middle. The CDR3 loop reads CATGERGDQETQYF. The CDR3 coding sequence is TGTGCCACCGGAGAGAGAGGGGACCAAGAGACCCAGTACTTC.

Points on this clone: Distinct nucleotide sequences in the sample also encode this CDR3. The gene calls are TRBV5-1 and TRBJ2-2; 8 bases are shared with TRBD1. V trimming: 4 bases; J trimming: 1 base; junction bases outside the gene matches: 3. This CDR3 contains 15 residues. Germline V gene sequence: CDR1 SGHRS, CDR2 YFSETQ. DNA for the CDR3: TGCGCCAGCAGCCCAGGGACAGGGAACACCGGGGAGCTGTTTTTT. It translates to CASSPGTGNTGELFF. The entire variable domain, with the rest obtained from reference TRBV5-1 and TRBJ2-2, is as follows: KAGVTQTPRYLIKTRGQQVTLSCSPISGHRSVSWYQQTPGQGLQFLFEYFSETQRNKGNFPGRFSGRQFSNSRSEMNVSTLELGDSALYLCASSPGTGNTGELFFGEGSRLTVL.

The chain recombines TRBV3-1 (or the pseudogene TRBV3-2) with TRBJ2-7, with TRBD1 identical over 8 bases. This CDR3 region has 15 residues. Germline trimming cut 0 bases from V and 2 bases from J; bases unmatched to any gene: 3. CDR1 is LGHDT and CDR2 is YNNKEL in the germline V gene (reference sequence). Here the CDR3 reads CASSQETGVTYEQYF. DNA for the CDR3: TGTGCCAGCAGCCAAGAGACAGGGGTTACCTACGAGCAGTACTTC.

The rearrangement joins TRBV24-1 to TRBJ2-5, with 8 bases identical to TRBD1. Germline V gene sequence: CDR1 KGHDR, CDR2 SFDVKD. Trimming at V came to 9 bases and at J to 5 bases, leaving 13 bases not matched to a gene. The CDR3 is 15 residues long. CDR3: CATGGGQGARETQYF. The CDR3 nucleotides read TGTGCCACCGGGGGCGGGCAGGGGGCGCGGGAGACCCAGTACTTC.

J is TRBJ2-7 and V is TRBV5-1, with 8 nucleotides matching TRBD1. The CDR3 runs 14 residues. Germline V lookup: CDR1 SGHRS, CDR2 YFSETQ. With 0 bases clipped from V and 8 bases from J, the junction kept 7 bases outside the gene matches. The CDR3 region is CASSLVSRGQKQYF. CDR3 DNA sequence: TGCGCCAGCAGCTTGGTCTCCAGGGGGCAGAAGCAGTACTTC. Filled out from reference TRBV5-1 and TRBJ2-7, the complete variable domain reads KAGVTQTPRYLIKTRGQQVTLSCSPISGHRSVSWYQQTPGQGLQFLFEYFSETQRNKGNFPGRFSGRQFSNSRSEMNVSTLELGDSALYLCASSLVSRGQKQYFGPGTRLTVT.

V is TRBV11-2 and J is TRBJ2-3; unclear D gene. The CDR3 loop spans 17 amino acids. The V end was cut by 8 bases, the J end by 2 bases, with 23 bases between. Looked up from germline, CDR1 is SGHAT and CDR2 is FQNNGV. The CDR3 loop is CASGGYPGRLNTDTQYF. The CDR3, as DNA: TGTGCCAGCGGCGGCTACCCAGGCAGACTCAACACAGATACGCAGTATTTT.

V usage is TRBV5-1 and J usage is TRBJ1-4, with a possible D match to TRBD1 (5 bases). Germline CDR1 is SGHRS and CDR2 is YFSETQ. V gave up 1 base and J gave up 6 bases, with 13 bases separating them. The CDR3 is 15 amino acids. CDR3 in amino acids: CASSLTIGGDEKLFF. CDR3 sequence (DNA): TGCGCCAGCAGCTTGACTATCGGGGGGGATGAAAAACTGTTTTTT.

The count of this clone is one. The J gene is TRBJ2-1, the V gene TRBV4-2; possible D gene TRBD2, 7 bases. V gave up 4 bases and J gave up 7 bases, with 23 bases separating them. Germline CDR1 and CDR2: LGHNA and YNFKEQ. There are 17 residues in the CDR3. The CDR3 loop is CASSLPGVGGPANEQFF. The CDR3 bases are TGTGCCAGCAGCCTCCCCGGGGTCGGGGGGCCAGCAAATGAGCAGTTCTTC.

V usage is TRBV7-8 and J usage is TRBJ2-1, with TRBD2 as a possible D gene (6 bases). This CDR3 has 15 amino acids. Trimming shortened V by 2 bases and J by 14 bases, and 22 bases separated the two germline ends. CDR1 SGHVS and CDR2 FQNEAQ come from the germline V gene. The CDR3, as DNA: TGTGCCAGCAGCTTAAGCGAAGCGGGCGCCTTGGGTAAGTTCTTC. Its protein product is CASSLSEAGALGKFF.

The chain carries TRBV24-1 and TRBJ1-5; the D is unclear. The CDR3 is 14 residues long. V lost 3 bases, J lost 2 bases, and 7 bases lay in between. Germline V gives CDR1 KGHDR, CDR2 SFDVKD. Here the CDR3 DNA reads TGTGCCACCAGTGATGGAAGCCGCAATCAGCCCCAGCATTTT. This sequence encodes CATSDGSRNQPQHF.

A single count supports this clone. This chain joins TRBV4-1 and TRBJ2-2, with TRBD1 matching over 8 bases. With V trimmed by 2 bases and J by 2 bases, 4 bases remained unmatched. Germline V gene lookup returns CDR1 MGHRA and CDR2 YSYEKL. CDR3 length equals 16 residues. Written as DNA, the CDR3 is TGCGCCAGCAGCCAAATAGACAGGGGAAACACCGGGGAGCTGTTTTTT. This gives the protein CASSQIDRGNTGELFF.

The V gene is TRBV2, the J gene TRBJ1-2; tentatively, D is TRBD1 (5 bases). The CDR3 runs to 12 residues. Germline CDR1 SNHLY, CDR2 FYNNEI. Trimming took off 8 bases at V and 6 bases at J, with 13 bases between the two ends. Here the CDR3 reads CASGGGENGYTF. For the CDR3, the DNA is TGTGCCAGCGGGGGGGGAGAAAATGGCTACACCTTC.

The rearrangement joins TRBV7-2 to TRBJ1-2; D is perhaps TRBD1 (6 bases). The CDR3 is 14 amino acids. V was cut by 5 bases and J by 7 bases, with 17 bases left in between. Germline V lookup: CDR1 SGHTA, CDR2 FQGNSA. CDR3 DNA: TGTGCCAGCAGCGTAGACACAGGGTTTAGTGGCTACACCTTC. Amino acids: CASSVDTGFSGYTF.

The V gene is TRBV7-9, the J gene TRBJ2-3; D is uncertain. With 1 base removed from V and 1 base from J, the gap between germline ends came to 6 bases. There are 14 residues in the CDR3. Germline assignment: CDR1 SEHNR and CDR2 FQNEAQ (reference sequence). The chain's CDR3 is CASSLVQGTDTQYF. The CDR3 DNA sequence: TGTGCCAGCAGCTTAGTTCAAGGCACAGATACGCAGTATTTT.

This clone was detected once. The CDR3 is CASSVATGANVLTF. In DNA, the CDR3 is TGTGCCAGCAGTGTAGCAACTGGGGCCAACGTCCTGACTTTC. This sequence joins TRBV2 and TRBJ2-6; no clear D. Germline V gives CDR1 SNHLY, CDR2 FYNNEI. This CDR3 comprises 14 residues. V shed 4 bases and J shed 2 bases, with 6 bases lying between them.